This T cell receptor beta chain derives from a study of T cells in Graves' hyperthyroidism and ophthalmopathy. The wider study: Peripheral blood specimens were obtained at initial diagnosis, prior to any treatment.

The CDR3 sequence is 13 residues long. The V gene's germline CDR1 is SGHRS and CDR2 YFSETQ. This clonotype occurred a few times. One end of the junction fails to match germline, which may point to a read error. In the ophthalmopathy cohort, Clinical Activity Score was at least 3, NOSPECS grade at least 4, and duration under 3 months. The investigators amplified TCR beta CDR3 regions from RNA transcripts. The HTBI primer set drove a first-round RT-PCR of the TCR CDR3. MiXCR, run by TCRdb on the multiplex PCR reads, gives a single entry per CDR3 protein. The table includes about 380,000 distinct CDR3 sequences, under 20% detected once.

This sequence originates from a man between 18 and 29 years old with Graves' ophthalmopathy. Sequenced: blood. The chain combines TRBV5-1 with TRBJ2-1; D perhaps matches TRBD1 (6 bases). The CDR3 nucleotides are TGCGCCAGCCGCTTGGACAGAGACAATGAGCAGTTCTTC. Amino acids: CASRLDRDNEQFF.